Below are 25 T cell receptor beta chains sequenced from a single sample in a study of blood T cell repertoires in COVID-19. Data came from immunoSEQ multiplex PCR; TCRdb stores just in-frame clones and leaves some out. This sample carries approximately 65,000 clones, roughly 89% of them seen once, and the ten largest clones take roughly 5%. Sequenced: peripheral blood. These receptors all come from a woman between 45 and 65 years old with active COVID-19.

This clone was counted only a few times. The chain employs TRBV11-3 and TRBJ2-1; possible D gene TRBD2, 6 bases. CDR1 and CDR2 from the germline V gene are SGHNT and YENEEA. The CDR3 loop spans 12 amino acids. Trimming removed 1 base from V and 10 bases from J, with 8 bases in between. CDR3 residues: CASSLASGEQFF. DNA of the CDR3: TGTGCCAGCAGCTTAGCCAGCGGGGAGCAGTTCTTC. The whole variable domain, remainder taken from reference TRBV11-3 and TRBJ2-1, is EAGVVQSPRYKIIEKKQPVAFWCNPISGHNTLYWYLQNLGQGPELLIRYENEEAVDDSQLPKDRFSAERLKGVDSTLKIQPAELGDSAVYLCASSLASGEQFFGPGTRLTVL.

V usage is TRBV6-1 and J usage is TRBJ2-1; D is uncertain. The germline V gene encodes CDR1 MNHNS and CDR2 SASEGT. Trimming shortened V by 2 bases and J by 11 bases, and 13 bases separated the two germline ends. This CDR3 spans 13 amino acids. CDR3 nucleotide sequence: TGTGCCAGCAGTGAATTACCCTACCCCCAGCAGTTCTTC. Protein sequence: CASSELPYPQQFF.

The chain is built from TRBV21-1 and TRBJ2-4; TRBD2, the table's D call, was not compared with the DNA. TRBV21-1 has pseudogene status. The CDR3 sequence is 19 residues long. The CDR3 region has the DNA TGTGCCAGCAGCAATGGGGGACTACCACAAACTAAGGGCAAAAACATTCAGTACTTC. Amino acid sequence: CASSNGGLPQTKGKNIQYF.

The chain recombines TRBV19 with TRBJ2-7; tentative D call: TRBD2 (5 bases). V was shortened by 5 bases and J by 3 bases, with 17 bases between the two germline ends. This CDR3 comprises 15 residues. Germline lookup yields CDR1 LNHDA and CDR2 SQIVND (reference sequence). In DNA form, the CDR3 reads TGTGCCAGTAGTCCGCACTTAGCGCCCAGCTACGAGCAGTACTTC. Its protein is CASSPHLAPSYEQYF.

The V and J genes are TRBV7-9 and TRBJ2-1, with 10 bases identical to TRBD1. The CDR3 is 17 amino acids. The V and J ends lost 2 bases and 6 bases, in that order; junction bases with no gene match: 10. Germline V gene lookup returns CDR1 SEHNR and CDR2 FQNEAQ (reference sequence). CDR3 nucleotides: TGTGCCAGCAGCTTATCGGGGATGACAGGGGGCATCAATGAGCAGTTCTTC. Amino acid sequence: CASSLSGMTGGINEQFF.

This sequence joins TRBV4-1 and TRBJ2-7, with D unresolved. Germline-derived CDR1 and CDR2 are MGHRA and YSYEKL. The V and J ends lost 4 bases and 3 bases respectively, with 13 bases between them. This CDR3 region has 14 residues. CDR3 coding DNA: TGCGCCAGCAGCCCAGACCCTTCAGGCTACGAGCAGTACTTC. Its protein is CASSPDPSGYEQYF.

This chain uses TRBV6-5 with TRBJ2-1, with 7 bases matching TRBD2. Looked up from germline, CDR1 is MNHEY and CDR2 is SVGAGI. The length of the CDR3 is 15 residues. Trimming cost V 9 bases and J 4 bases; bases outside gene matches: 12. CDR3: CASGEGREFYNEQFF. CDR3 in DNA: TGTGCCAGTGGAGAAGGGCGGGAGTTTTACAATGAGCAGTTCTTC.

This chain connects TRBV21-1 to TRBJ2-3; TRBD2, the table's D call, was not compared with the DNA. TRBV21-1 is termed a pseudogene. The CDR3 length is 18 residues. CDR3 sequence (DNA): TGTGCCAGCGGCCCGGAGGTAGGCCGGGCGGGAGTCGGAGATACGCAGTATTTT. Its translation: CASGPEVGRAGVGDTQYF.

The chain employs TRBV6-6 and TRBJ2-7; 7 nucleotides align to TRBD1. This CDR3 contains 12 residues. V shed 5 bases, J shed 4 bases, and the junction held 2 bases outside the gene matches. Germline CDR1 reads MNHNY; CDR2 reads SVGAGI (reference sequence). The CDR3 nucleotides read TGTGCCAGCAGTCCAGGGGGATACGAGCAGTACTTC. Translated: CASSPGGYEQYF.

The V call is TRBV5-1, the J call TRBJ2-2; TRBD2 matches at 12 bases. There are 15 residues in the CDR3. J gave up 6 bases and V 5 bases, and 5 bases lay outside the gene matches. Germline-derived CDR1 and CDR2 are SGHRS and YFSETQ. DNA of the CDR3: TGCGCCAGCAGGATGACTAGCGGGAGATCCGGGGAGCTGTTTTTT. Residues: CASRMTSGRSGELFF.

This chain links TRBV2 with TRBJ2-2; 8 positions match TRBD1. The V segment lost 7 bases and the J segment 2 bases; nucleotides outside the gene matches: 6. The V gene's germline CDR1 is SNHLY and CDR2 FYNNEI. This CDR3 contains 15 residues. The CDR3 here is CASTPGGANTGELFF. The CDR3 DNA follows: TGTGCCAGCACTCCAGGGGGCGCCAACACCGGGGAGCTGTTTTTT.

The chain links TRBV30 to TRBJ2-7, with 9 bases identical to TRBD1. The CDR3 has 15 amino acids. Germline V lookup: CDR1 GTSNPN, CDR2 SVGIG (reference sequence). With 0 bases clipped from V and 6 bases from J, the junction kept 9 bases outside the gene matches. CDR3 DNA: TGTGCCTGGAGTGTAAGACGGGGGACAGGGCTCGAGCAGTACTTC. It yields the protein CAWSVRRGTGLEQYF. The complete variable domain, with remaining parts taken from reference TRBV30 and TRBJ2-7, reads SQTIHQWPATLVQPVGSPLSLECTVEGTSNPNLYWYRQAAGRGLQLLFYSVGIGQISSEVPQNLSASRPQDRQFILSSKKLLLSDSGFYLCAWSVRRGTGLEQYFGPGTRLTVT.

For the CDR3, the DNA is TGTGCCAGCTCACCCCGACAGGGGGCTTCTAATGAAAAACTGTTTTTT. Its protein product is CASSPRQGASNEKLFF. The V and J genes are TRBV18 and TRBJ1-4; 10 bases are a match to TRBD1. Germline V CDR1 and CDR2: KGHSH, LQKENI. CDR3 length: 16 residues. V gave up 3 bases and J gave up 3 bases; unmatched junction bases: 4. Filled out from reference TRBV18 and TRBJ1-4, the complete variable domain reads NAGVMQNPRHLVRRRGQEARLRCSPMKGHSHVYWYRQLPEEGLKFMVYLQKENIIDESGMPKERFSAEFPKEGPSILRIQQVVRGDSAAYFCASSPRQGASNEKLFFGSGTQLSVL.

J is TRBJ1-2 and V is TRBV18, with unresolved D. Trimming took 0 bases from V and 1 from J, leaving 15 bases between them. Germline V CDR1 and CDR2: KGHSH, LQKENI. The CDR3 is 17 residues long. CDR3 bases: TGTGCCAGCTCACCACCAAGAAGAACCAGCGATAACTATGGCTACACCTTC. This gives the protein CASSPPRRTSDNYGYTF. The full variable domain, completed using reference TRBV18 and TRBJ1-2, is NAGVMQNPRHLVRRRGQEARLRCSPMKGHSHVYWYRQLPEEGLKFMVYLQKENIIDESGMPKERFSAEFPKEGPSILRIQQVVRGDSAAYFCASSPPRRTSDNYGYTFGSGTRLTVV.

V gene TRBV27 combines with J gene TRBJ2-3, with a possible D match to TRBD2 (5 bases). In germline, CDR1 is MNHEY, CDR2 SMNVEV (reference sequence). Trimming removed 6 bases at V and 5 bases at J, with 9 bases between. This CDR3 is 12 amino acids long. The CDR3 here is CASSGEGDTQYF. The CDR3 coding sequence is TGTGCCAGCAGCGGAGAGGGAGATACGCAGTATTTT.

The chain couples TRBV28 to TRBJ2-5; 8 positions agree with TRBD1. This CDR3 spans 15 amino acids. From germline, CDR1 is MDHEN and CDR2 SYDVKM. V lost 2 bases and J lost 6; bases outside the gene matches: 8. The CDR3 is CASSLSGQGRKTQYF. For the CDR3, the DNA is TGTGCCAGCAGTTTAAGCGGACAGGGTAGGAAGACCCAGTACTTC. The variable domain in full, with the rest retrieved from reference TRBV28 and TRBJ2-5, is DVKVTQSSRYLVKRTGEKVFLECVQDMDHENMFWYRQDPGLGLRLIYFSYDVKMKEKGDIPEGYSVSREKKERFSLILESASTNQTSMYLCASSLSGQGRKTQYFGPGTRLLVL.

CDR3 amino acids: CASSLATATAINYGYTF. For the CDR3, the DNA is TGCGCCAGCAGCTTGGCCACGGCGACAGCGATAAACTATGGCTACACCTTC. This rearrangement joins TRBV5-1 to TRBJ1-2; D is perhaps TRBD1 (5 bases). The CDR3 consists of 17 residues. Germline V gene sequence: CDR1 SGHRS, CDR2 YFSETQ. The ends were cut back, 0 bases at V and 2 bases at J, with 17 bases in the middle.

The chain combines TRBV30 with TRBJ1-5, with no clear D. Germline assignment: CDR1 GTSNPN and CDR2 SVGIG (reference sequence). The CDR3 has 13 amino acids. Trimming shortened V by 2 bases and J by 0 bases, and 5 bases separated the two germline ends. CDR3 amino acids: CAWSQSSNQPQHF. DNA for the CDR3: TGTGCCTGGAGTCAATCTAGCAATCAGCCCCAGCATTTT. The whole variable domain, remainder taken from reference TRBV30 and TRBJ1-5, is SQTIHQWPATLVQPVGSPLSLECTVEGTSNPNLYWYRQAAGRGLQLLFYSVGIGQISSEVPQNLSASRPQDRQFILSSKKLLLSDSGFYLCAWSQSSNQPQHFGDGTRLSIL.

The rearrangement uses TRBV5-1 and TRBJ2-3, with 12 positions matching TRBD2. CDR3 length: 16 amino acids. V shed 5 bases, J shed 5 bases, and the junction held 9 bases outside the gene matches. Germline values: CDR1 SGHRS, CDR2 YFSETQ. The CDR3 spells CASRSSTSGGGDTQYF. For the CDR3, the DNA is TGCGCCAGCAGGAGTTCGACTAGCGGGGGAGGAGATACGCAGTATTTT.

The V call is TRBV27, the J call TRBJ1-2; perhaps TRBD1 as D (6 bases). Germline assignment: CDR1 MNHEY and CDR2 SMNVEV (reference sequence). The CDR3 has 12 residues. The V end was cut by 4 bases, the J end by 8 bases, with 11 bases between. The CDR3 DNA is TGTGCCAGCAGTTCCACAACAGGGGGCTACACCTTC. Amino acid sequence: CASSSTTGGYTF.

The CDR3 loop is CASSASQGANQPQHF. The CDR3 DNA is TGTGCCAGCAGTGCTTCACAGGGGGCCAATCAGCCCCAGCATTTT. The chain uses TRBV2 and TRBJ1-5, with 9 bases fitting TRBD1. This CDR3 has 15 amino acids. Germline V gives CDR1 SNHLY, CDR2 FYNNEI. The V and J ends lost 4 bases and 3 bases, in that order; junction bases with no gene match: 4.

The rearrangement links TRBV25-1 to TRBJ2-1; D might be TRBD2 (6 bases). The CDR3 is 13 amino acids. Per germline, CDR1 MGHDK and CDR2 SYGVNS. V was shortened by 6 bases and J by 6 bases, with 12 bases between the two germline ends. The CDR3 DNA follows: TGTGCCAGCAGGGGGGGTGCTGTCAATGAGCAGTTCTTC. Translated, it gives CASRGGAVNEQFF.

J is TRBJ2-3 and V is TRBV14; D is unresolved. This CDR3 comprises 11 residues. Germline CDR1 reads SGHDN; CDR2 reads FVKESK. V gave up 3 bases and J gave up 9 bases, with 7 bases separating them. DNA for the CDR3: TGTGCCAGCAGCCAGATGCGGACGCAGTATTTT. This translates into CASSQMRTQYF.

This sequence joins TRBV7-8 and TRBJ2-3; possibly TRBD2 for D (6 bases). V lost 4 bases, J lost 4 bases, and 18 bases lay in between. Germline CDR1 SGHVS, CDR2 FQNEAQ. The CDR3 is 16 residues long. This chain's CDR3 is CASSSRSRDFSDTQYF. DNA of the CDR3: TGTGCCAGCAGCTCCAGGAGCCGGGACTTTTCAGATACGCAGTATTTT.

This chain connects TRBV7-6 to TRBJ2-7; D is possibly TRBD2 (5 bases). Germline loops: CDR1 SGHVS, CDR2 FNYEAQ. The CDR3 covers 15 residues. With 1 base removed from V and 6 bases from J, the gap between germline ends came to 16 bases. The CDR3 loop is CASSLEGLALSEQYF. The DNA of the CDR3 is TGTGCCAGCAGCTTAGAAGGGCTAGCTCTCTCCGAGCAGTACTTC.